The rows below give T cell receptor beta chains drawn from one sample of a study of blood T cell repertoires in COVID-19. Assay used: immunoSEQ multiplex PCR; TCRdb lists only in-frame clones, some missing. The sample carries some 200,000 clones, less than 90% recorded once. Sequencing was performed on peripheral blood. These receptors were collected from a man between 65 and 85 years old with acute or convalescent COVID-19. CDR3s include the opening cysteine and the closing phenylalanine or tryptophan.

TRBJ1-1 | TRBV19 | CASSILGGRTEAFF
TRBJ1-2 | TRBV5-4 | CASSLGGSTDYGYTF
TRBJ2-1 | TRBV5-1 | CASSFSGTGGYNEQFF
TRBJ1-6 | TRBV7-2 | CASSWDRRLNSPLHF
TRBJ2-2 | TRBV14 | CASSRGQSNTGELFF
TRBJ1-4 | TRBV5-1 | CASSLEGAKWEKLFF
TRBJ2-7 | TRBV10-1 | CASSVGPSSYEQYF
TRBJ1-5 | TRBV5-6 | CASSLGDRGGNQPQHF
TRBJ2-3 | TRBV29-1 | CSVELPGKGTDTQYF
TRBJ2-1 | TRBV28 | CASRLAGDYNEQFF
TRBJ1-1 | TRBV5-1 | CASSPQVTGGTEAFF
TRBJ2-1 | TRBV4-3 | CASSRSGSSYNEQFF
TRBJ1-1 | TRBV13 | CASSPGRATEAFF
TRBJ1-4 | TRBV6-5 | CASSFGTVEKLFF
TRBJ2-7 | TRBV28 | CASRGQATLRQYF
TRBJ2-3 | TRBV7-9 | CASSLVGDRTDTQYF
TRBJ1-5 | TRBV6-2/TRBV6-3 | CASSWQGGQPQHF
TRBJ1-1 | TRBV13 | CASSLRDSNTEAFF
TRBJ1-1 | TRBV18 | CASSGGLNTEAFF
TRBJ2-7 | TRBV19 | CASSNTGNEQYF
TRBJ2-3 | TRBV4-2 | CASSQGASTDTQYF
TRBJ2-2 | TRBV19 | CASSSLSTGELFF
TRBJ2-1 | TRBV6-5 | CASSYAALTYNEQFF
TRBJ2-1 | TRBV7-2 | CASSSEGGRGNEQFF
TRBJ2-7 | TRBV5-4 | CASSLTGSYEQYF
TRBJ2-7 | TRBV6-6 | CASKKVLGETYEQYF
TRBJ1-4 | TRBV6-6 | CASLEGARKTNEKLFF
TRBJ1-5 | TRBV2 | CASSLQGPNQPQHF
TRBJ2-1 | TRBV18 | CASSPRSAGTYNEQFF
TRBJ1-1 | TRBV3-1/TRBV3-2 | CASSHRQNTEAFF
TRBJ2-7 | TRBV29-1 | CSVEGTGQGSYEQYF
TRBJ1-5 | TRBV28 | CASRVDSNQPQHF
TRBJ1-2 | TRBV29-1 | CSGGGGSYGYTF
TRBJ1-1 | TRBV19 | CASSGTGARMNTEAFF
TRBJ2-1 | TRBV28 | CASLGESSGYYNEQFF
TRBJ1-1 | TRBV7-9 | CASSSQGSDTEAFF
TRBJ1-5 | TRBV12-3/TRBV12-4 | CASNRVNNQPQHF
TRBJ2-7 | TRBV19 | CASSMFPGEQYF
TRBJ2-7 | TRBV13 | CASSQAYNEQYF
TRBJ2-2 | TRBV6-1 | CASSGTGGNKGGELFF
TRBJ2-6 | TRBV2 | CASSEQGFGAGANVLTF
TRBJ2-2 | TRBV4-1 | CASSPGGQGYTGELFF
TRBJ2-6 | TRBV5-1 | CASSDSGGSGANVLTF
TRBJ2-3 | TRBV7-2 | CASSLGPAAVTQYF
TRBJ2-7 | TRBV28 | CASSRTGDTYEQYF
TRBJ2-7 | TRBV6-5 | CASCLAGVGEQYF
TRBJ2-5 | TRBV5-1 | CASSFRTSVETQYF
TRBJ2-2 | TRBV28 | CASRSDRASGELFF